These 32 T cell receptor beta chains were all obtained from the same sample, sequenced in a study of graft-versus-host responses after intestinal transplantation. The protocol was immunoSEQ multiplex PCR, while the TCRdb copy is restricted to in-frame clones and leaves out a portion. The data hold around 6,400 clones, with around 28% observed a single time. The source was alloreactive CD4+ T cells from a mixed lymphocyte reaction culture, collected before intestinal transplant. Described subset: CFSE-low proliferating T cells sorted from roughly 6-day pre-transplant mixed lymphocyte reaction (GvH or HvG direction). These receptor sequences come from a human patient who received an intestinal transplant.

The chain carries TRBV6-6 and TRBJ2-7; no clear D. CDR1 is MNHNY, CDR2 SVGAGI, per germline (reference sequence). The germline V and J ends were trimmed by 5 bases and 2 bases, with 10 bases remaining between them. The CDR3 contains 13 residues. The DNA for the CDR3 is TGTGCCAGCAGTAGGGCCCGTACCTACGAGCAGTACTTC. Its translation: CASSRARTYEQYF.

V is TRBV2 and J is TRBJ1-2, with 8 bases lining up with TRBD1. Germline CDR1 is SNHLY and CDR2 is FYNNEI. The CDR3 spans 14 residues. Trimming at V came to 7 bases and at J to 5 bases, leaving 9 bases not matched to a gene. Written as DNA, the CDR3 is TGTGCCAGCAACAGGGGGATCCAGGGGTATGGCTACACCTTC. This translates into CASNRGIQGYGYTF.

The sample holds a few counts of this clone. The chain recombines TRBV11-2 with TRBJ2-5, with TRBD2 identical over 7 bases. J lost 1 base, V lost 1 base, and 0 bases had no gene match. Germline-derived CDR1 and CDR2 are SGHAT and FQNNGV. CDR3 length: 14 residues. The CDR3 spells CASSLGTSQETQYF. In DNA, the CDR3 is TGTGCCAGCAGCTTAGGGACTAGCCAAGAGACCCAGTACTTC. Full variable domain (outside the CDR3, taken from reference TRBV11-2 and TRBJ2-5): EAGVAQSPRYKIIEKRQSVAFWCNPISGHATLYWYQQILGQGPKLLIQFQNNGVVDDSQLPKDRFSAERLKGVDSTLKIQPAKLEDSAVYLCASSLGTSQETQYFGPGTRLLVL.

The chain has TRBV11-3 and TRBJ1-2; 8 bases align to TRBD1. From germline, CDR1 is SGHNT and CDR2 YENEEA. The trim removed 0 bases at V and 4 bases at J, leaving 4 bases unmatched. CDR3 size: 15 residues. CDR3 DNA sequence: TGTGCCAGCAGCTTAGATGCAGGGGGCCTCTATGGCTACACCTTC. Translation: CASSLDAGGLYGYTF.

The chain has TRBV10-1 and TRBJ2-3, with 11 nucleotides matching TRBD2. The germline V gene encodes CDR1 WNHNN and CDR2 SYGVQD (reference sequence). The CDR3 consists of 15 residues. V shed 4 bases, J shed 9 bases, and the junction held 9 bases outside the gene matches. This CDR3 is CASSALAGGAGTQYF. The CDR3 region has the DNA TGCGCCAGCAGTGCCTTAGCGGGAGGGGCAGGGACGCAGTATTTT.

The chain links TRBV30 to TRBJ2-2; 13 bases fit TRBD2. Trimming took 1 base from V and 7 from J; bases not matched to a gene: 3. Germline V gives CDR1 GTSNPN, CDR2 SVGIG (reference sequence). This CDR3 has 15 amino acids. The chain's CDR3 is CAWSGTSGRIGELFF. For the CDR3, the DNA is TGTGCCTGGAGTGGGACTAGCGGGAGAATCGGGGAGCTGTTTTTT.

This clone came up once. The V and J genes are TRBV5-1 and TRBJ2-7; maybe TRBD2 (5 bases). This CDR3 spans 15 amino acids. V lost 4 bases, J lost 2 bases, and 16 bases lay in between. From germline, CDR1 is SGHRS and CDR2 YFSETQ. CDR3 in DNA: TGCGCCAGCAGCCCGGACTTTCCGAATCCCTACGAGCAGTACTTC. This gives the protein CASSPDFPNPYEQYF.

This clone was seen a few times. V is TRBV30 and J is TRBJ1-2; D might be TRBD1 (5 bases). The CDR3 runs to 15 residues. Germline assignment: CDR1 GTSNPN and CDR2 SVGIG (reference sequence). Trimming left V 4 bases short and J 8 bases short, with 23 bases between. CDR3 nucleotide sequence: TGTGCCTGGACCTACGGGGGGGGAGGACTTTGGGGCTACACCTTC. Amino acids: CAWTYGGGGLWGYTF.

Within the sample, this clone is medium-sized (0.01 to 0.1%). This CDR3 is also generated by other DNA sequences in the sample. The gene calls are TRBV2 and TRBJ2-1; 12 bases match TRBD2. This CDR3 region has 16 residues. V was clipped by 6 bases and J by 8 bases; unmatched bases: 11. Germline V gene sequence: CDR1 SNHLY, CDR2 FYNNEI. The CDR3, as DNA: TGTGCCAGCAGAGCCCGGCTAGCGGGAGGGAGCTATGAGCAGTTCTTC. Amino acid sequence: CASRARLAGGSYEQFF.

V and J are TRBV6-5 and TRBJ1-6; D unresolved. V was shortened by 0 bases and J by 9 bases, with 3 bases between the two germline ends. Germline V gives CDR1 MNHEY, CDR2 SVGAGI. This CDR3 contains 12 residues. The CDR3 coding sequence is TGTGCCAGCAGTTACTCGGGTTCACCCCTCCACTTT. Protein: CASSYSGSPLHF.

The rearrangement joins TRBV6-5 to TRBJ2-2, with 11 bases aligning to TRBD1. The V and J ends lost 6 bases and 7 bases, in that order; junction bases with no gene match: 4. The CDR3 extends over 14 amino acids. CDR1 is MNHEY and CDR2 is SVGAGI in the germline V gene. The CDR3 reads CASSWDRGVGELFF. In DNA form, the CDR3 reads TGTGCCAGCAGCTGGGACAGGGGGGTCGGGGAGCTGTTTTTT.

V usage is TRBV7-2 and J usage is TRBJ2-5; D ambiguous. Germline values: CDR1 SGHTA, CDR2 FQGNSA. Trimming cost V 3 bases and J 5 bases, with 13 bases left between them. The CDR3 is made up of 14 amino acids. The CDR3 DNA sequence: TGTGCCAGCAGCTTTGGTCACGACGGGGAGACCCAGTACTTC. Amino acid sequence: CASSFGHDGETQYF.

This clone was found a few times. This sample also contains other DNA sequences that code for the same CDR3. The rearrangement uses TRBV9 and TRBJ2-3, with a weak D call TRBD2 (6 bases). Germline V gene lookup returns CDR1 SGDLS and CDR2 YYNGEE. The CDR3 has 14 amino acids. Trimming removed 3 bases from V and 8 bases from J, with 16 bases in between. CDR3 nucleotides: TGTGCCAGCAGCGCGGACCGGGTGGAGGGTACGCAGTATTTT. Amino acids: CASSADRVEGTQYF.

This CDR3 is CAISESGTSGRGYF. CDR3 sequence (DNA): TGTGCCATCAGTGAGTCGGGGACTAGCGGAAGGGGGTACTTC. The J gene is TRBJ2-5, the V gene TRBV10-3; TRBD2 agrees at 11 bases. Trimming at V came to 0 bases and at J to 13 bases, leaving 7 bases not matched to a gene. Germline V gene data show CDR1 as ENHRY and CDR2 as SYGVKD. The CDR3 has 14 amino acids.

In this sample, this clone turned up a few times. The genes are TRBV11-1 and TRBJ1-2, with 8 bases that match TRBD1. The germline gives CDR1 SGHAT, CDR2 FQDESV (reference sequence). The V and J ends lost 1 base and 2 bases, in that order; junction bases with no gene match: 0. The CDR3 loop spans 14 amino acids. CDR3 sequence: CASSLGQGNYGYTF. For the CDR3, the DNA is TGTGCCAGCAGCTTAGGACAGGGGAACTATGGCTACACCTTC.

This clone was observed a few times. This chain joins TRBV18 and TRBJ1-5; 9 bases align to TRBD1. CDR3 length equals 14 residues. Germline V gives CDR1 KGHSH, CDR2 LQKENI. Unmatched junction bases numbered 4, after V lost 4 bases and J lost 6 bases. CDR3 sequence (DNA): TGTGCCAGCTCACTCGGGACAGGGAGTCAGCCCCAGCATTTT. It encodes CASSLGTGSQPQHF. The full variable domain, completed using reference TRBV18 and TRBJ1-5, is NAGVMQNPRHLVRRRGQEARLRCSPMKGHSHVYWYRQLPEEGLKFMVYLQKENIIDESGMPKERFSAEFPKEGPSILRIQQVVRGDSAAYFCASSLGTGSQPQHFGDGTRLSIL.

This clone came up once. The chain carries TRBV21-1 and TRBJ2-5; whether TRBD1, the table's D call, matches the DNA was not checked. The end of the DNA fits TRBJ2-7 better, so the J call may be wrong. TRBV21-1 is tagged as a pseudogene. The CDR3 loop spans 15 amino acids. CDR3 nucleotides: TGTGCCAGCAGCAAAGAAGTTAACAGAACCTACGAGCAGTACTTC. Translating gives CASSKEVNRTYEQYF.

V usage is TRBV10-1 and J usage is TRBJ2-7, with D possibly being TRBD2 (6 bases). Germline assignment: CDR1 WNHNN and CDR2 SYGVQD (reference sequence). Trimming left V 4 bases short and J 6 bases short, with 13 bases between. The CDR3 spans 13 residues. CDR3 protein: CASSVGFGGEQYF. The CDR3 nucleotides read TGCGCCAGCAGTGTCGGTTTCGGGGGCGAGCAGTACTTC.

J is TRBJ2-1 and V is TRBV6-8, with D possibly matching TRBD2 (5 bases). The germline V and J ends were trimmed by 5 bases and 10 bases, with 9 bases remaining between them. Germline values: CDR1 MNHGY, CDR2 SAAAGT. The CDR3 length is 11 residues. The CDR3 reads CASSGEREQFF. CDR3 nucleotides: TGTGCCAGCAGTGGGGAGAGGGAGCAGTTCTTC.

The chain recombines TRBV7-7 with TRBJ1-1; D remains unclear. V gave up 6 bases and J gave up 1 base, with 9 bases separating them. CDR1 SSHAT and CDR2 FNYEAQ come from the germline V gene (reference sequence). The CDR3 covers 13 residues. In nucleotides, the CDR3 is TGTGCCAGCAGTCCAACAGCGAACACTGAAGCTTTCTTT. It encodes CASSPTANTEAFF.

The chain couples TRBV5-1 to TRBJ2-7; TRBD1 is a possible D gene (6 bases). Germline V gives CDR1 SGHRS, CDR2 YFSETQ. The V end lost 4 bases, the J end lost 1 base, and 9 bases lay between the germline ends. This CDR3 is built from 13 residues. The CDR3 coding sequence is TGCGCCAGCAGCCCAGACAGGTCCTACGAGCAGTACTTC. It codes for CASSPDRSYEQYF.

By share, this clone counts as medium-sized. J is TRBJ1-3 and V is TRBV2, with 7 bases lining up with TRBD1. The germline V gene encodes CDR1 SNHLY and CDR2 FYNNEI. Trimming removed 8 bases from V and 4 bases from J; junction bases left unmatched: 8. The CDR3 sequence is 14 residues long. The CDR3 loop is CASCRDRVGNTIYF. The CDR3 nucleotides read TGTGCCAGCTGTAGAGACAGGGTGGGAAACACCATATATTTT.

In this sample, this clone turned up a few times. The chain has TRBV11-1 and TRBJ2-7, with 12 bases identical to TRBD2. The CDR3 is made up of 16 amino acids. The V gene's germline CDR1 is SGHAT and CDR2 FQDESV (reference sequence). V lost 4 bases, J lost 4 bases, and 8 bases stayed unmatched. CDR3 region: CASSSRDTSGRYEQYF. The CDR3 nucleotides read TGTGCCAGCAGCTCAAGAGATACTAGCGGGAGGTACGAGCAGTACTTC.

This chain connects TRBV29-1 to TRBJ2-3; 10 nucleotides match TRBD2. V shed 8 bases and J 2 bases; nucleotides not matched to a gene: 10. The germline V gene encodes CDR1 SQVTM and CDR2 ANQGSEA. This CDR3 has 15 residues. CDR3 sequence: CSTSLAGGATDTQYF. In DNA, the CDR3 is TGCAGCACATCATTAGCGGGAGGTGCCACAGATACGCAGTATTTT.

V gene TRBV5-8 combines with J gene TRBJ2-5, with D perhaps TRBD1 or TRBD2 (5 bases each). Germline CDR1 reads SGHTS; CDR2 reads YDEGEE. V gave up 0 bases and J gave up 9 bases, with 24 bases separating them. The CDR3 totals 17 residues. In nucleotides, the CDR3 is TGTGCCAGCAGCTTGGCCAATCTGGCTAACGTTCGAGGGGCCCAGTACTTC. It specifies CASSLANLANVRGAQYF.

This clone was seen a few times. The rearrangement uses TRBV29-1 and TRBJ2-5; maybe TRBD2 (6 bases). The germline gives CDR1 SQVTM, CDR2 ANQGSEA. The CDR3 has 12 amino acids. The V end was cut by 7 bases, the J end by 5 bases, with 14 bases between. The CDR3 region is CSARRDSETQYF. CDR3 sequence (DNA): TGCAGCGCCCGGAGGGATTCGGAGACCCAGTACTTC.

The chain has TRBV6-5 and TRBJ1-2; weak D call: TRBD1 (6 bases). The CDR3 spans 14 residues. The germline V and J ends were trimmed by 5 bases and 2 bases, with 12 bases remaining between them. Germline V gives CDR1 MNHEY, CDR2 SVGAGI. CDR3 sequence reads: CASSQTGRNYGYTF. The CDR3 DNA reads as TGTGCCAGCAGTCAAACAGGGAGGAACTATGGCTACACCTTC.

The rearrangement joins TRBV9 to TRBJ1-4, with D maybe TRBD1 (5 bases). CDR3 length equals 15 residues. Deletions cut 0 bases from V and 8 bases from J, with 14 bases between. Looked up from germline, CDR1 is SGDLS and CDR2 is YYNGEE. The CDR3 DNA follows: TGTGCCAGCAGCGTAGGTTGGGGGAGGCAAGAAAAACTGTTTTTT. It codes for CASSVGWGRQEKLFF.

DNA for the CDR3: TGTGCCAGCAGTTTTCAGACTAGCGCCCAAGAGACCCAGTACTTC. This translates into CASSFQTSAQETQYF. The rearrangement uses TRBV7-2 and TRBJ2-5; 8 nucleotides match TRBD2. Trimming at V came to 6 bases and at J to 1 base, leaving 7 bases not matched to a gene. The CDR3 covers 15 residues. Germline values: CDR1 SGHTA, CDR2 FQGNSA.

This clone was recorded a few times. The rearrangement joins TRBV5-4 to TRBJ2-1, with TRBD2 matching 9 bases. The CDR3 has 16 amino acids. The germline V gene encodes CDR1 SGHNT and CDR2 YYREEE (reference sequence). V gave up 4 bases and J gave up 6 bases; unmatched junction bases: 11. As DNA, the CDR3 is TGTGCCAGCAGCCAAGATTGGGCTAGCGGGGCCAATGAGCAGTTCTTC. Residues: CASSQDWASGANEQFF.

This sequence joins TRBV28 and TRBJ1-2; TRBD1 is a possible D gene (5 bases). V was pared by 4 bases and J by 2 bases, with 14 bases between. CDR3 length: 15 amino acids. Germline assignment: CDR1 MDHEN and CDR2 SYDVKM. CDR3: CASSSPTPGNYGYTF. The CDR3 DNA reads TGTGCCAGCAGTTCCCCAACCCCAGGGAACTATGGCTACACCTTC.

This chain joins TRBV6-1 and TRBJ2-7; TRBD2 matches 8 bases. V lost 3 bases to trimming and J lost 1 base; unmatched junction nucleotides: 11. The germline V gene encodes CDR1 MNHNS and CDR2 SASEGT. There are 17 residues in the CDR3. The CDR3 DNA is TGTGCCAGCAGTGAGCACCTTGAGCGGGGGAGGTCCTACGAGCAGTACTTC. Protein sequence: CASSEHLERGRSYEQYF.